The clone carrying this T cell receptor (beta chain) was seen a handful of times. Its antigen remains unknown. The data are from a study of identical twins. Germline V gives CDR1 MNHEY, CDR2 SVGAGI. Trimming removed 4 bases from V and 0 bases from J, with 13 bases in between. The CDR3 runs 15 residues. TCRdb re-analysed the 5' RACE reads in MiXCR, keeping a single row per CDR3 protein. The table lists about 690,000 distinct CDR3 sequences, 21% of them singletons, with roughly 4.3% in the top ten. Findings and limits, study-wide: Among monozygotic twins, out-of-frame TCR alpha sharing exceeded what models predicted.

The data were also submitted as part of a second study, on T cells expressing NK-cell markers.

V gene TRBV6-5 combines with J gene TRBJ2-7; TRBD2 is a possible D gene (6 bases). This TCR was sampled from a woman aged 18-30 years in good health. The sample was PBMCs. CDR3 DNA sequence: TGTGCCAGCAGTTCCCCTAGCGTGAGCTCCTACGAGCAGTACTTC. Residues: CASSSPSVSSYEQYF.